These T cell receptor beta chains were read from a single sample in a study of blood T cell repertoires in COVID-19. Assay: immunoSEQ multiplex PCR; the TCRdb copy retains only in-frame clones and omits some. Here the sample spans 50,000 to 75,000 clones, approximately 80% being singletons. Sequenced sample: peripheral blood. The receptor set was obtained from an elderly woman with active or convalescent COVID-19. Each CDR3 is given with its conserved first and last residue. D genes are given only for firm matches. Clone size, where shown, is once, few, many, or a class for clones that have expanded.

v_call	clone_size	j_call	d_call	cdr3_nt	cdr3_aa
TRBV5-6	NA	TRBJ1-5	NA	TGTGCCAGCAGCTTGGCAGGGGCGGGTCAGCCCCAGCATTTT	CASSLAGAGQPQHF
TRBV19	NA	TRBJ2-3	TRBD2	TGTGCCAGTGCCTCGACTAGCGGGGGCGCAGATACGCAGTATTTT	CASASTSGGADTQYF
TRBV20-1	NA	TRBJ1-6	NA	TGCAGTGCTAGTCTTCCGGGGGTTGCTTCACCCCTCCACTTT	CSASLPGVASPLHF
TRBV5-1	NA	TRBJ2-2	TRBD1	TGCGCCAGCAGCTCGGCAGGGGGCTACACCGGGGAGCTGTTTTTT	CASSSAGGYTGELFF
TRBV13	few	TRBJ2-7	TRBD1	TGTGCCAGCAGCTTGGGCAGGGGGTACGAGCAGTACTTC	CASSLGRGYEQYF
TRBV11-2	NA	TRBJ1-1	TRBD1	TGTGCCAGCAGTGGTCTGGCAGGGGGCTTGGCTGAAGCTTTCTTT	CASSGLAGGLAEAFF
TRBV19	NA	TRBJ2-2	NA	TGTGCCAGTAGGGTCGGGGCGAACACCGGGGAGCTGTTTTTT	CASRVGANTGELFF
TRBV14	few	TRBJ1-2	NA	TGTGCCAGCAGCGGGGGAGGCTATGGCTACACCTTC	CASSGGGYGYTF
TRBV7-9	once	TRBJ1-3	NA	TGTGCCAGCAGCAAAGACAGCCGCTCTGGAAACACCATATATTTT	CASSKDSRSGNTIYF
TRBV27	NA	TRBJ2-7	NA	TGTGCCAGCAGTTTACGGGGAGGTTACGAGCAGTACTTC	CASSLRGGYEQYF
TRBV6-2/TRBV6-3	NA	TRBJ1-1	NA	TGTGCCAGCAGTTTAGGGGTCACTGAAGCTTTCTTT	CASSLGVTEAFF
TRBV7-9	NA	TRBJ1-5	NA	TGTGCCAGCAGCTTAGGGACAGACCAGCCCCAGCATTTT	CASSLGTDQPQHF
TRBV7-2	few	TRBJ2-7	NA	TGTGCCAGCGGGGGACAAAGCGGTGGCGAGCAGTACTTC	CASGGQSGGEQYF
TRBV14	NA	TRBJ2-3	NA	TGTGCCAGCAGCGATTCCTGGGGCGGGGCAGATACGCAGTATTTT	CASSDSWGGADTQYF
TRBV28	NA	TRBJ2-7	NA	TGTGCCAGCAGTTCCAGGGATCGGCAGTACTTC	CASSSRDRQYF
TRBV28	NA	TRBJ2-7	TRBD1	TGTGCCAGCAGTGGACGGGACAGGGTCTACGGTCAGTACTTC	CASSGRDRVYGQYF
TRBV5-1	NA	TRBJ1-5	TRBD1	TGCGCCAGCAGCCCGGGGACAGCCTGGAACCAGCCCCAGCATTTT	CASSPGTAWNQPQHF
TRBV6-5	NA	TRBJ2-7	TRBD1	TGTGCCAGCAGCCTCAGACAGGGGGTCTACGAGCAGTACTTC	CASSLRQGVYEQYF
TRBV18	few	TRBJ1-3	NA	TGTGCCAGCTCACTACAGGGATCCGGAAACACCATATATTTT	CASSLQGSGNTIYF
TRBV7-2	NA	TRBJ2-7	TRBD1	TGTGCCAGCAGCTCGAGGGACAGGGAGGACGAGCAGTACTTC	CASSSRDREDEQYF
TRBV5-4	NA	TRBJ1-1	NA	TGTGCCAGCAGCCCGGAGGCGTATTCTGAAGCTTTCTTT	CASSPEAYSEAFF
TRBV11-2	NA	TRBJ2-3	TRBD2	TGTGCCAGCAGCGAGACTAGCGGGGGGACAGATACGCAGTATTTT	CASSETSGGTDTQYF
TRBV10-3	NA	TRBJ2-7	NA	TGTGCCATCGCGGAGACCTACGAGCAGTACTTC	CAIAETYEQYF
TRBV27	many	TRBJ2-7	TRBD2	TGTGCCAGCAGTTTAGGGACTACATACGAGCAGTACTTC	CASSLGTTYEQYF
TRBV6-6	NA	TRBJ2-5	NA	TGTGCCAGCAGCCGGGGCCCGGGGGTGGCAGAGACCCAGTACTTC	CASSRGPGVAETQYF
TRBV6-1	NA	TRBJ1-5	TRBD1	TGTGCCAGCAGTGACCGGGACAGGGGGCTCTGGCAGCCCCAGCATTTT	CASSDRDRGLWQPQHF
TRBV28	NA	TRBJ2-7	NA	TGTGCCAGCAGTTTGGGAGGCTACGAGCAGTACTTC	CASSLGGYEQYF
TRBV7-2	few	TRBJ1-3	TRBD1	TGTGCCAGCAGCCGCGACAGGGCTGGAAACACCATATATTTT	CASSRDRAGNTIYF
TRBV11-1	NA	TRBJ1-6	NA	TGTGCCAGCAGCTTAGGGGGGGGTAATTCACCCCTCCACTTT	CASSLGGGNSPLHF
TRBV6-5	NA	TRBJ1-6	NA	TGTGCCAGCAGAACAGGGCGACGTTCACCCCTCCACTTT	CASRTGRRSPLHF
TRBV5-4	NA	TRBJ1-1	NA	TGTGCCAGCAGCTTAGTGGGTAGCCCTGAAGCTTTCTTT	CASSLVGSPEAFF
TRBV18	NA	TRBJ2-6	NA	TGTGCCAGCACCGGACAGTTTCACTCTGGGGCCAACGTCCTGACTTTC	CASTGQFHSGANVLTF
TRBV29-1	NA	TRBJ2-1	TRBD1	TGCAGCGTCGATAAGACGTCGGGACAGGGTTACAATGAGCAGTTCTTC	CSVDKTSGQGYNEQFF
TRBV6-1	NA	TRBJ2-1	TRBD1	TGTGCCAGCAGTGAAGGCCGGGACAGGGTGGTGTTCAATGAGCAGTTCTTC	CASSEGRDRVVFNEQFF
TRBV12-3/TRBV12-4	NA	TRBJ1-2	NA	TGTGCCAGCAGTTTCGGGGGCTATGGCTACACCTTC	CASSFGGYGYTF
TRBV10-3	once	TRBJ1-5	NA	TGTGCCATCGGCGGGGGGGAGGGTCAGCCCCAGCATTTT	CAIGGGEGQPQHF